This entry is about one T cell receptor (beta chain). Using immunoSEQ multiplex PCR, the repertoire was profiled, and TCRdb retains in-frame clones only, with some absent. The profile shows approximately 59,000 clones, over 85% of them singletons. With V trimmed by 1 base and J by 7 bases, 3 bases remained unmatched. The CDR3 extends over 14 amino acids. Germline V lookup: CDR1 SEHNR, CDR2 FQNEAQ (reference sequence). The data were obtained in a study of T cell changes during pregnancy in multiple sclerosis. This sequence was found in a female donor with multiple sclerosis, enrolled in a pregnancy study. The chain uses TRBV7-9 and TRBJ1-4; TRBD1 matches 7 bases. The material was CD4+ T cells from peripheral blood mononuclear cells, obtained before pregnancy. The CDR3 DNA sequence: TGTGCCAGCAGCTTAGTAGGGGGCATTGAAAAACTGTTTTTT. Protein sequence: CASSLVGGIEKLFF.